This entry lists 21 T cell receptor beta chains sequenced from one sample in a study of T cell repertoires in cytomegalovirus infection. Each CDR3 protein gets one entry after TCRdb re-called the reads with MiXCR. This sample yields 200,000 to 300,000 distinct CDR3 sequences, of which more than 9% are seen a single time; approximately 1.6% belongs to the top ten. What was sequenced was PBMCs. The receptors originated from a human donor in good health (CMV status not recorded). Some clones in this sample may be carry-over from other donors' samples.

This clonotype was seen at least ten times. The gene calls are TRBV29-1 and TRBJ1-2; D perhaps matches TRBD1 (6 bases). The V gene's germline CDR1 is SQVTM and CDR2 ANQGSEA. The CDR3 consists of 14 residues. V gave up 0 bases and J gave up 8 bases, with 16 bases separating them. As DNA, the CDR3 is TGCAGCGTTGAAGATCCCCTGGGGGCGAGGGGCTACACCTTC. Protein product: CSVEDPLGARGYTF.

This clonotype was found many times. The chain uses TRBV18 and TRBJ1-2; D gene uncertain. This CDR3 is 14 amino acids long. Germline V gives CDR1 KGHSH, CDR2 LQKENI. Trimming removed 1 base at V and 8 bases at J, with 14 bases between. Here the CDR3 DNA reads TGTGCCAGCTCACCACTGGAGGGAAGATCGGGCTACACCTTC. It encodes CASSPLEGRSGYTF.

This clonotype was recorded many times. The rearrangement links TRBV11-1 to TRBJ1-1; perhaps TRBD1 as D (6 bases). The V gene lost 3 bases and the J gene lost 4 bases, with 9 bases spanning the gap. Germline V gene lookup returns CDR1 SGHAT and CDR2 FQDESV (reference sequence). This CDR3 is built from 13 residues. Here the CDR3 reads CASSFRGGTEAFF. The DNA for the CDR3 is TGTGCCAGCAGCTTCAGGGGAGGCACTGAAGCTTTCTTT.

Notes on this clonotype: The junction does not match germline at one end; this may be a read error. The V and J genes are TRBV7-2 and TRBJ2-5; a weak D match, TRBD1 (6 bases). This CDR3 comprises 17 residues. Germline loops: CDR1 SGHTA, CDR2 FQGNSA. The CDR3: CASSLAEDRSTWETQYF. Written as DNA, the CDR3 is TGTGCCAGCAGCCTAGCTGAGGACAGATCTACGTGGGAGACCCAGTACTTC.

This clonotype was detected a few times. The J gene is TRBJ2-1, the V gene TRBV5-6; weak D call: TRBD2 (6 bases). Per germline, CDR1 SGHDT and CDR2 YYEEEE. The length of the CDR3 is 17 residues. The V gene lost 2 bases and the J gene lost 6 bases, with 21 bases spanning the gap. CDR3 protein: CASSFRFGTLWGNEQFF. The CDR3 DNA follows: TGTGCCAGCAGCTTTCGATTCGGGACTCTCTGGGGCAATGAGCAGTTCTTC.

The sample holds many counts of this clonotype. The V gene is TRBV5-5, the J gene TRBJ2-6; 11 nucleotides match TRBD1. Germline CDR1 SGHKS, CDR2 YYEKEE (reference sequence). The J segment lost 8 bases and the V segment lost 4 bases, leaving 8 bases of the junction unmatched. CDR3 size: 16 residues. The CDR3 protein is CASSRMDRGLTNVLTF. The CDR3 nucleotides read TGTGCCAGCAGCCGTATGGACAGGGGGCTTACCAACGTCCTGACTTTC.

This clonotype was detected only a few times. The chain links TRBV6-5 to TRBJ1-1; no firm D call. With 8 bases removed from V and 6 bases from J, the gap between germline ends came to 16 bases. Germline CDR1 reads MNHEY; CDR2 reads SVGAGI. There are 13 residues in the CDR3. Written as DNA, the CDR3 is TGTGCCAGCCGAAGAGGCAGAGGTTCTGAAGCTTTCTTT. Translated: CASRRGRGSEAFF.

There are many counts of this clonotype. The chain combines TRBV7-2 with TRBJ2-3; no firm D call. The germline gives CDR1 SGHTA, CDR2 FQGNSA. The CDR3 length is 12 residues. Trimming shortened V by 5 bases and J by 5 bases, and 8 bases separated the two germline ends. The CDR3 loop is CASSAFGDTQYF. The CDR3 DNA is TGTGCCAGCAGCGCCTTTGGAGATACGCAGTATTTT.

This rearrangement joins TRBV28 to TRBJ1-1, with TRBD1 matching 8 bases. CDR3 length equals 15 residues. CDR1 MDHEN and CDR2 SYDVKM come from the germline V gene. Trimming at V came to 3 bases and at J to 6 bases, leaving 9 bases not matched to a gene. CDR3 DNA sequence: TGTGCCAGCAGTTTGCCGACAGGGGTGAGGGCTGAAGCTTTCTTT. Its protein product is CASSLPTGVRAEAFF.

This clonotype was found many times. The chain carries TRBV6-1 and TRBJ2-7; 12 nucleotides align to TRBD2. Unmatched junction bases numbered 9, after V lost 0 bases and J lost 6 bases. The CDR3 covers 17 residues. CDR1 and CDR2 (germline): MNHNS, SASEGT. In nucleotides, the CDR3 is TGTGCCAGCAGTGAAGCAACCTGGACTAGCGGGAAGCGCGAGCAGTACTTC. Residues: CASSEATWTSGKREQYF.

This clonotype was recorded many times. This chain uses TRBV7-2 with TRBJ2-4; D assignment may be TRBD1 or TRBD2 (6 bases each). Trimming took off 5 bases at V and 16 bases at J, with 21 bases between the two ends. CDR1 is SGHTA and CDR2 is FQGNSA in the germline V gene. This CDR3 comprises 13 residues. CDR3 DNA sequence: TGTGCCAGCAGCGCCGGCGTGGGGGGCGAATCCTACTTC. Translation gives CASSAGVGGESYF.

In this sample, this clonotype turned up many times. The rearrangement joins TRBV7-2 to TRBJ2-1; 14 bases are a match to TRBD2. The V segment lost 5 bases and the J segment 10 bases; nucleotides outside the gene matches: 7. The CDR3 runs to 15 residues. Germline lookup yields CDR1 SGHTA and CDR2 FQGNSA. The CDR3 DNA follows: TGTGCCAGCAGCAAGACTAGCGGGGGGGCCAGGGAGCAGTTCTTC. Protein: CASSKTSGGAREQFF.

This clonotype has a count of ten or more. The V gene is TRBV28, the J gene TRBJ1-2; 11 positions match TRBD1. J gave up 4 bases and V 2 bases, and 3 bases lay outside the gene matches. The germline gives CDR1 MDHEN, CDR2 SYDVKM. This CDR3 comprises 15 residues. This CDR3 reads CASSLGGTGGYGYTF. In nucleotides, the CDR3 is TGTGCCAGCAGTTTAGGTGGGACAGGGGGCTATGGCTACACCTTC.

This clonotype came up many times. This chain uses TRBV7-4 with TRBJ2-7; 7 bases align to TRBD1. J gave up 5 bases and V 5 bases, and 12 bases lay outside the gene matches. CDR1 and CDR2 from the germline V gene are SGHVT and SQSDAQ. The CDR3 is 15 residues long. CDR3 loop: CASSRGTVLAHEQYF. CDR3 bases: TGTGCCAGCAGCCGTGGGACAGTGCTAGCTCACGAGCAGTACTTC.

In the case of this clonotype: A much more abundant neighbour one base away suggests this may be a read error. V usage is TRBV28 and J usage is TRBJ1-4; D is uncertain. The V gene's germline CDR1 is MDHEN and CDR2 SYDVKM. This CDR3 has 12 amino acids. The germline V and J ends were trimmed by 10 bases and 8 bases, with 14 bases remaining between them. The CDR3 DNA sequence: TGTGCCATCACCGCACGAGGGGAAAAACTGTTTTTT. Encoded protein: CAITARGEKLFF.

This clonotype showed up many times. This rearrangement joins TRBV7-2 to TRBJ1-1; possible D gene TRBD1, 5 bases. V shed 2 bases and J shed 10 bases, with 17 bases lying between them. The CDR3 covers 14 residues. Looked up from germline, CDR1 is SGHTA and CDR2 is FQGNSA. This CDR3 is CASSLPGPKTGAFF. CDR3 bases: TGTGCCAGCAGCTTACCGGGACCCAAAACCGGAGCTTTCTTT.

This clonotype appeared a few times. The chain carries TRBV5-4 and TRBJ2-2, with unresolved D. From germline, CDR1 is SGHNT and CDR2 YYREEE (reference sequence). Trimming pared 4 bases from V and 7 bases from J, leaving 14 bases between. This CDR3 comprises 14 residues. This CDR3 reads CASSRPPGGGELFF. The DNA for the CDR3 is TGTGCCAGCAGCCGGCCGCCGGGCGGCGGGGAGCTGTTTTTT.

This sequence joins TRBV5-6 and TRBJ1-1; D call uncertain. Trimming removed 1 base at V and 3 bases at J, with 10 bases between. This CDR3 comprises 14 residues. Germline lookup yields CDR1 SGHDT and CDR2 YYEEEE. The CDR3 here is CASSLRGVDTEAFF. DNA for the CDR3: TGTGCCAGCAGCTTGCGGGGAGTAGACACTGAAGCTTTCTTT.

The chain combines TRBV29-1 with TRBJ2-7; 12 bases line up with TRBD1. From germline, CDR1 is SQVTM and CDR2 ANQGSEA. The CDR3 sequence is 12 residues long. The V segment lost 6 bases and the J segment 5 bases; nucleotides outside the gene matches: 2. The CDR3 DNA reads as TGCAGCGTGGGACAGGGGGCCCACGAGCAGTACTTC. It codes for CSVGQGAHEQYF.

This clonotype has only a few counts. The V call is TRBV6-6, the J call TRBJ2-7; D uncertain. This CDR3 has 13 residues. Trimming left V 2 bases short and J 2 bases short, with 7 bases between. CDR1 MNHNY and CDR2 SVGAGI come from the germline V gene (reference sequence). CDR3 amino acids: CASSYSSAYEQYF. The CDR3, as DNA: TGTGCCAGCAGTTACAGTTCCGCCTACGAGCAGTACTTC.

This clonotype came up many times. The V call is TRBV6-6, the J call TRBJ1-1; possible D gene TRBD1, 5 bases. The germline gives CDR1 MNHNY, CDR2 SVGAGI (reference sequence). The V gene lost 0 bases and the J gene lost 8 bases, with 16 bases spanning the gap. The CDR3 sequence is 15 residues long. CDR3 protein: CASSYSDRLASEAFF. The CDR3 region has the DNA TGTGCCAGCAGTTACTCCGACAGACTAGCTTCCGAAGCTTTCTTT.